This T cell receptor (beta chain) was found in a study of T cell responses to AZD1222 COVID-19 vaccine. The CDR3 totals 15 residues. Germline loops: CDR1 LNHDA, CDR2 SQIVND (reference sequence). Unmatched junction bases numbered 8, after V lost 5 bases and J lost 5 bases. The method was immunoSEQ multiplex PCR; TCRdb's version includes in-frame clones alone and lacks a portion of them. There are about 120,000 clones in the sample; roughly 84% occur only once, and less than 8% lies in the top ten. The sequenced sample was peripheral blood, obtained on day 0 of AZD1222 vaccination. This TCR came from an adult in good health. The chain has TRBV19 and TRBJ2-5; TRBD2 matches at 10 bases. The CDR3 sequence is CASSLGSGGWETQYF. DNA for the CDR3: TGTGCCAGTAGTCTGGGTAGCGGGGGGTGGGAGACCCAGTACTTC.